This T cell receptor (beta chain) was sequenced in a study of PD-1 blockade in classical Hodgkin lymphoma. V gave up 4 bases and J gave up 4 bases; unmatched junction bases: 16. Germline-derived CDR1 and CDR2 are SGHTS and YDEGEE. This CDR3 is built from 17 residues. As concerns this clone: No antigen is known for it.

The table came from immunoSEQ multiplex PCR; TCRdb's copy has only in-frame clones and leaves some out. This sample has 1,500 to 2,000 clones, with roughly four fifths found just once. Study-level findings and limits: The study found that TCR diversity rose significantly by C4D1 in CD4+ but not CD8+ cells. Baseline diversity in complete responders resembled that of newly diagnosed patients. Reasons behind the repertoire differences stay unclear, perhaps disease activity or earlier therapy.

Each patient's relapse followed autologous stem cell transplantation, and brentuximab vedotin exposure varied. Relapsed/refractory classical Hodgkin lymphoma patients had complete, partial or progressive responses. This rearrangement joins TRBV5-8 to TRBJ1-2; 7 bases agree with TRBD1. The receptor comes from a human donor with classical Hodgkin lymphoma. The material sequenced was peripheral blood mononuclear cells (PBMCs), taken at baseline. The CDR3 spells CASSVGTVETGIYGYTF. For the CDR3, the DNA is TGTGCCAGCAGCGTCGGGACAGTCGAAACCGGGATCTATGGCTACACCTTC.